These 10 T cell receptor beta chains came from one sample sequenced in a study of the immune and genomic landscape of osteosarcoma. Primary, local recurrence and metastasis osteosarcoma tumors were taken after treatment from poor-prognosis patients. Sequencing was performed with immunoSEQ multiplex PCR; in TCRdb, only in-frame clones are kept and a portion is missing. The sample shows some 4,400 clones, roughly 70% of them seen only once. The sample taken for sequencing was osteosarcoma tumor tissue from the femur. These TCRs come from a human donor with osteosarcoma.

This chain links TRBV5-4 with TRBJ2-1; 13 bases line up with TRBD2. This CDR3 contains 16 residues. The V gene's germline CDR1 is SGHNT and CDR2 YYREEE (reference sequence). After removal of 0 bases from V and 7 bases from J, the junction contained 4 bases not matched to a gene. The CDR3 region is CASSLGTSGRLNEQFF. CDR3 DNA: TGTGCCAGCAGCTTGGGGACTAGCGGGAGATTAAATGAGCAGTTCTTC.

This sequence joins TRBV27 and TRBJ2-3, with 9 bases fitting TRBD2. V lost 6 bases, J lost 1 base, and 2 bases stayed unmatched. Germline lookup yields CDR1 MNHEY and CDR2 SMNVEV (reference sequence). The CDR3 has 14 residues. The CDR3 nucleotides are TGTGCCAGCAGGAGGACTAGCGGCACAGATACGCAGTATTTT. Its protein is CASRRTSGTDTQYF.

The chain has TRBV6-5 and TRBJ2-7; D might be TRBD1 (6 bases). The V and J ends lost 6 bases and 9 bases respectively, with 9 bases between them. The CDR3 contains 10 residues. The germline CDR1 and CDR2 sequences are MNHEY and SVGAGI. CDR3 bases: TGTGCCAGCAGACAGGGCGGGCAGTACTTC. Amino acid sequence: CASRQGGQYF.

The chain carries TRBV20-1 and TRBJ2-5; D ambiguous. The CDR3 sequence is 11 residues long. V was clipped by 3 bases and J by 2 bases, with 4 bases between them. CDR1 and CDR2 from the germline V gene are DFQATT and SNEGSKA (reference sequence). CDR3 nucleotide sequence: TGCAGTGCTAGTCATCAAGAGACCCAGTACTTC. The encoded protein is CSASHQETQYF.

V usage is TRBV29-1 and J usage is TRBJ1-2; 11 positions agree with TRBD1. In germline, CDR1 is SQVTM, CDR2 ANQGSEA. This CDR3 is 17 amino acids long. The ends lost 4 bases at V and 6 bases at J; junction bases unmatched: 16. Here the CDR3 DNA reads TGCAGCGTTGGGTCCGGGACAGGGGGAAGCGTGGGAAATGGCTACACCTTC. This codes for CSVGSGTGGSVGNGYTF.

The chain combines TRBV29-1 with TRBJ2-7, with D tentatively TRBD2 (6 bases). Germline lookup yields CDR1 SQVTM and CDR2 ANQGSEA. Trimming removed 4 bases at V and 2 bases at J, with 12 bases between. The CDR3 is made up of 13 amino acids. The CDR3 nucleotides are TGCAGCGTTGTTCGTCGGGGGACCTACGAGCAGTACTTC. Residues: CSVVRRGTYEQYF.

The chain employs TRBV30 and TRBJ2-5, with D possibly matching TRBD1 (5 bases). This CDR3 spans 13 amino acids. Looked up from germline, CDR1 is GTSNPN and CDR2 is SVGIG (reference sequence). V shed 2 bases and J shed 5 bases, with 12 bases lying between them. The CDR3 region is CAWSQGVEETQYF. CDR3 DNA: TGTGCCTGGAGTCAGGGCGTGGAGGAGACCCAGTACTTC.

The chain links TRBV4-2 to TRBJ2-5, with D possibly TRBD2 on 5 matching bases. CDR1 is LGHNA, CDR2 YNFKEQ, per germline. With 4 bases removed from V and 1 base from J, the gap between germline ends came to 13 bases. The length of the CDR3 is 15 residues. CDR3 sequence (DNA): TGTGCCAGCAGCCGCCAAAAAGCGGTCCAAGAGACCCAGTACTTC. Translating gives CASSRQKAVQETQYF.

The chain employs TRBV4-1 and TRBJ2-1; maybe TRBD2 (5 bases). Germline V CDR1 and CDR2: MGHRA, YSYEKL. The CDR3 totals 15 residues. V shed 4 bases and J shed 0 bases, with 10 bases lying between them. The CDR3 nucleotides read TGCGCCAGCAGCCGGGAGCTGAGCTCCTACAATGAGCAGTTCTTC. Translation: CASSRELSSYNEQFF.

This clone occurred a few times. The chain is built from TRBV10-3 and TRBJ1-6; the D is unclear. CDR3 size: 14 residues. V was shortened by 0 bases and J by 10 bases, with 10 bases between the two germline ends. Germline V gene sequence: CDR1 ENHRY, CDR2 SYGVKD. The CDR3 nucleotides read TGTGCCATCAGTGAGTCGGCGGATGGGTCACCCCTCCACTTT. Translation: CAISESADGSPLHF.